This T cell receptor (beta chain) derives from a study of a mutant IDH1 vaccine in newly diagnosed glioma. With regard to this clone: Its antigen is unknown.

Documented time point: week 23, last vaccination. The content of each vaccine dose was 300 ug of mutant IDH1 20-mer peptide, and topical imiquimod accompanied it. Germline V gene lookup returns CDR1 MGHRA and CDR2 YSYEKL. Trimming left V 1 base short and J 5 bases short, with 15 bases between. CDR3 length equals 16 residues. TCRdb's copy holds only in-frame clones and misses some; the assay was immunoSEQ multiplex PCR. The table lists 35,000 to 45,000 clones, over 70% of them singletons. The chain combines TRBV4-1 with TRBJ2-1; a weak D match, TRBD2 (6 bases). Sequences were derived from PBMCs, sampled from a glioma patient whose treatment included an IDH1 peptide vaccine. The clonotype originates from a woman aged 40-49 years with glioma. Some clones in this sample may be carry-over from other donors' samples. For the CDR3, the DNA is TGCGCCAGCAGCCAAGCTCAGGACTACCTGAACAATGAGCAGTTCTTC. As protein: CASSQAQDYLNNEQFF.